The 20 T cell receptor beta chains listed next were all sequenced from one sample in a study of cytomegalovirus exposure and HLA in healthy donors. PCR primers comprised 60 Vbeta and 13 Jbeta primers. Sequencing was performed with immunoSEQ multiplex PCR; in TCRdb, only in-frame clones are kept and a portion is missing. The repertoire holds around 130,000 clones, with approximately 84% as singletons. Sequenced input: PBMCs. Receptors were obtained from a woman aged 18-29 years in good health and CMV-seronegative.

In DNA, the CDR3 is TGTGCCAGCAGCGTAGCCTTAGGGCAGGGGGATGGTCAAGAGACCCAGTACTTC. Residues: CASSVALGQGDGQETQYF. The V and J genes are TRBV9 and TRBJ2-5; TRBD1 matches at 7 bases. CDR3 length: 18 amino acids. Germline lookup yields CDR1 SGDLS and CDR2 YYNGEE. V lost 0 bases to trimming and J lost 2 bases; unmatched junction nucleotides: 13.

CDR3 in DNA: TGTGCCAGCAGCCCTCCGGCCAACGTCCTGACTTTC. Protein product: CASSPPANVLTF. The chain joins TRBV11-2 to TRBJ2-6, with D uncertain. Germline assignment: CDR1 SGHAT and CDR2 FQNNGV. This CDR3 is 12 amino acids long. V was shortened by 5 bases and J by 6 bases, with 5 bases between the two germline ends.

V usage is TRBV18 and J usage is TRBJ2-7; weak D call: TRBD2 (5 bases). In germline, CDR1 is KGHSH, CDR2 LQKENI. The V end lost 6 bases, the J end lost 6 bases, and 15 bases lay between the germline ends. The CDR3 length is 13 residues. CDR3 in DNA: TGTGCCAGCTCGACCGAGGAGGCCGGCGAGCAGTACTTC. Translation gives CASSTEEAGEQYF. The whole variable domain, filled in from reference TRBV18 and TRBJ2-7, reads NAGVMQNPRHLVRRRGQEARLRCSPMKGHSHVYWYRQLPEEGLKFMVYLQKENIIDESGMPKERFSAEFPKEGPSILRIQQVVRGDSAAYFCASSTEEAGEQYFGPGTRLTVT.

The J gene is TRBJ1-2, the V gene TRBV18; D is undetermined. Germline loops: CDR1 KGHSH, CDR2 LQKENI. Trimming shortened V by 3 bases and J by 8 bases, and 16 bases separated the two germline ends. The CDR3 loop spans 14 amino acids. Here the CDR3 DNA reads TGTGCCAGCTCACCTTCGGCCGCGGGGAAAGGCTACACCTTC. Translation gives CASSPSAAGKGYTF.

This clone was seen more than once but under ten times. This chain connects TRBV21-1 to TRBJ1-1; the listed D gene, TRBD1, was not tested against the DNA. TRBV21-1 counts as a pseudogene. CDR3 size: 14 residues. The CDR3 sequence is CASSMGQGDLGAFF. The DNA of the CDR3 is TGTGCCAGCAGCATGGGACAGGGGGACTTAGGAGCTTTCTTT.

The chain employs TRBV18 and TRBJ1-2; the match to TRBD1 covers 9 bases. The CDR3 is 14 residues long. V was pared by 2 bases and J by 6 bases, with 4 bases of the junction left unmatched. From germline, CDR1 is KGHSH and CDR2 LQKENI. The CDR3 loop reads CASSPSGQGHGYTF. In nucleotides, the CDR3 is TGTGCCAGCTCACCATCGGGACAGGGCCATGGCTACACCTTC.

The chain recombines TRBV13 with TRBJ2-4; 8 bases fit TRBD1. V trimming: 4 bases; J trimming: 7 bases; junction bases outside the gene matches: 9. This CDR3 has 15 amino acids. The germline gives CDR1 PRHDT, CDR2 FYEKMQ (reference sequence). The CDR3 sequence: CASSYGQGGGNIQYF. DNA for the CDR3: TGTGCCAGCAGCTACGGACAGGGAGGCGGTAACATTCAGTACTTC.

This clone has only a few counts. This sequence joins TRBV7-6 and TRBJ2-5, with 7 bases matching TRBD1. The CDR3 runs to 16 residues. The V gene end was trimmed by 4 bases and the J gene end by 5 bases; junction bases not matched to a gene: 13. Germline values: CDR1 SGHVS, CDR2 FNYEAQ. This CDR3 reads CASSWGRRGRLETQYF. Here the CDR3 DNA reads TGTGCCAGCAGCTGGGGGAGAAGGGGGCGCCTCGAGACCCAGTACTTC.

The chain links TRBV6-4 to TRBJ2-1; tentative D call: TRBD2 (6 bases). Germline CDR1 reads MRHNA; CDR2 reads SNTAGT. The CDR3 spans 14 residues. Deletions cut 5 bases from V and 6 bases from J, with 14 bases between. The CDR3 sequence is CASSLAASGNEQFF. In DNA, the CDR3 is TGTGCCAGCAGTTTAGCGGCCTCCGGCAATGAGCAGTTCTTC.

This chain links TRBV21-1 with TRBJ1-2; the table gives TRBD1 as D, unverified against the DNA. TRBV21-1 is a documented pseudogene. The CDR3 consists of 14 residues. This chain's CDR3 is CASSARQGDYGYTF. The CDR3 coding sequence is TGTGCCAGCAGCGCCCGACAGGGGGACTATGGCTACACCTTC.

CDR3 DNA sequence: TGTGCCTGGAGGGGCACGGGACAGGGGTACTTC. It translates to CAWRGTGQGYF. The chain carries TRBV30 and TRBJ2-7, with 9 bases identical to TRBD1. The germline CDR1 and CDR2 sequences are GTSNPN and SVGIG (reference sequence). This CDR3 spans 11 amino acids. V shed 3 bases, J shed 12 bases, and the junction held 6 bases outside the gene matches.

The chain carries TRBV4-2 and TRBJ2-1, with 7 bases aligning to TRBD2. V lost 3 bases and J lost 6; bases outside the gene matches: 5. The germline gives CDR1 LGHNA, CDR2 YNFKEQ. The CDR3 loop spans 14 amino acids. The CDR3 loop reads CASSHQLATNEQFF. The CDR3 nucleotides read TGTGCCAGCAGCCACCAACTAGCGACCAATGAGCAGTTCTTC.

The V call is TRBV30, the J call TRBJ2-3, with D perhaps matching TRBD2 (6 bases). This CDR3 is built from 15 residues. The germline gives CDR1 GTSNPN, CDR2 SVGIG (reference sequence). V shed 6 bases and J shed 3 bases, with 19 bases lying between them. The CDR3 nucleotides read TGTGCCTGCAGAAGAGGGGAGGAGGCGACAGATACGCAGTATTTT. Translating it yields CACRRGEEATDTQYF.

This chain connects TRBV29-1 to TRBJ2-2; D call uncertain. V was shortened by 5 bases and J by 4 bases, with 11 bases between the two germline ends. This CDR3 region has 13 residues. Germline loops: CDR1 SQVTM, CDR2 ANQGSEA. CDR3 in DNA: TGCAGCGTTAGAGCTAGACCCACCGGGGAGCTGTTTTTT. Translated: CSVRARPTGELFF.

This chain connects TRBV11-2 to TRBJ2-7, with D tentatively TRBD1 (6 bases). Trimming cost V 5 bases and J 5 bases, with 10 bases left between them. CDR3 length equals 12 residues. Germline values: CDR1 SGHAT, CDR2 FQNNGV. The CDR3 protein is CASSPNRDEQYF. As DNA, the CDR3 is TGTGCCAGCAGCCCTAACAGGGACGAGCAGTACTTC.

The CDR3: CASSQDEGVGGYTF. CDR3 nucleotides: TGTGCCAGCAGCCAAGACGAGGGAGTAGGGGGCTACACCTTC. The genes are TRBV4-2 and TRBJ1-2; no clear D gene. V was cut by 0 bases and J by 8 bases, with 13 bases left in between. This CDR3 is 14 amino acids long. CDR1 LGHNA and CDR2 YNFKEQ come from the germline V gene.

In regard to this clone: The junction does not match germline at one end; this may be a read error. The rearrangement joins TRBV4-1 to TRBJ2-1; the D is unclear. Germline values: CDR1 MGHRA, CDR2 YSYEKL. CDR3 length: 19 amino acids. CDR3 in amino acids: CASSQDPPYRLRLYYEQFF. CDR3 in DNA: TGCGCCAGCAGCCAAGATCCCCCGTATAGACTCAGACTCTACTATGAGCAGTTCTTC.

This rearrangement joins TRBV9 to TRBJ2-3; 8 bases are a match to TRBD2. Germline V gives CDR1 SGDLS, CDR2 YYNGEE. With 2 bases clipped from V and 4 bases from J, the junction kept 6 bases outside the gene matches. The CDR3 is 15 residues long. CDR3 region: CASSVLSGGADTQYF. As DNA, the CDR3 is TGTGCCAGCAGCGTCCTATCGGGAGGGGCAGATACGCAGTATTTT.

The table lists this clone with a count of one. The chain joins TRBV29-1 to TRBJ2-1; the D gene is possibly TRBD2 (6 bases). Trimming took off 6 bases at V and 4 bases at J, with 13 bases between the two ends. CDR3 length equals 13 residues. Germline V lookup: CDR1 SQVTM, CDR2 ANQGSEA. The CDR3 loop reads CSVVAEPYNEQFF. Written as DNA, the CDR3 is TGCAGCGTGGTAGCGGAGCCTTACAATGAGCAGTTCTTC.

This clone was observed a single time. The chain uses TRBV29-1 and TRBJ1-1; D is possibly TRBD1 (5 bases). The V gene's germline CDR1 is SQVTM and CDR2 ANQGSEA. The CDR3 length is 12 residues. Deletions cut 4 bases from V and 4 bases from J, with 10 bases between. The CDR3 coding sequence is TGCAGCGTTGTAGGAGGGGCCACTGAAGCTTTCTTT. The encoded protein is CSVVGGATEAFF.